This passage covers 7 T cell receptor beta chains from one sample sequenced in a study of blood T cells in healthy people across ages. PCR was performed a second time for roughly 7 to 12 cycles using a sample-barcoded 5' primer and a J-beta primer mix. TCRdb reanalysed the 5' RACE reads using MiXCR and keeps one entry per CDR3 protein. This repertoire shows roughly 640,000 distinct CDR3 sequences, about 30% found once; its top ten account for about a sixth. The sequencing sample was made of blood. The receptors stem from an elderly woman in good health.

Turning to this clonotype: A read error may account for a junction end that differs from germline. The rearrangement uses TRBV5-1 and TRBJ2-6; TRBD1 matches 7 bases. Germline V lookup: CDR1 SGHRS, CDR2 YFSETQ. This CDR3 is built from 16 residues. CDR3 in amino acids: CASLQGTPTGANVRTF. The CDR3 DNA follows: TGCGCCAGTTTACAGGGGACACCGACTGGGGCCAACGTCCGGACTTTC. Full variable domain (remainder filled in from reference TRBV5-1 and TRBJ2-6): KAGVTQTPRYLIKTRGQQVTLSCSPISGHRSVSWYQQTPGQGLQFLFEYFSETQRNKGNFPGRFSGRQFSNSRSEMNVSTLELGDSALYLCASLQGTPTGANVRTFGAGSRLTVL.

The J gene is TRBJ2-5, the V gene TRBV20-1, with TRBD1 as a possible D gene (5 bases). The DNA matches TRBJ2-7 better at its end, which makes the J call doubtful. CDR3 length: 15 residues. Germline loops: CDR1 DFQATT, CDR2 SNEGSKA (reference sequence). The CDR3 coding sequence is TGCAGTGCCGATTCGGACACCCTGTTTACCCACGAGCAGTACTTC. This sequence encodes CSADSDTLFTHEQYF.

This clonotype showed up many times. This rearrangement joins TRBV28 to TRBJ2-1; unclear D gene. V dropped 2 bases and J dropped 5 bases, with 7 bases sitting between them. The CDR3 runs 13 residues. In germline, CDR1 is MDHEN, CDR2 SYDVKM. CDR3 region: CASSLHRNNEQFF. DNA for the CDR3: TGTGCCAGCAGTTTACATCGAAACAATGAGCAGTTCTTC.

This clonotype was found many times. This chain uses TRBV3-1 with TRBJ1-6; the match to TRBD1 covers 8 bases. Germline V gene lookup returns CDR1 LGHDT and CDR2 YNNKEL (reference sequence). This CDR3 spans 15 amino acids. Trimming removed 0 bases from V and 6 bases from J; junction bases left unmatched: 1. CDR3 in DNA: TGTGCCAGCAGCCAAGATACAGGGGGTAATTCACCCCTCCACTTT. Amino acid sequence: CASSQDTGGNSPLHF. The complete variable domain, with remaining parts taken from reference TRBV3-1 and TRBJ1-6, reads DTAVSQTPKYLVTQMGNDKSIKCEQNLGHDTMYWYKQDSKKFLKIMFSYNNKELIINETVPNRFSPKSPDKAHLNLHINSLELGDSAVYFCASSQDTGGNSPLHFGNGTRLTVT.

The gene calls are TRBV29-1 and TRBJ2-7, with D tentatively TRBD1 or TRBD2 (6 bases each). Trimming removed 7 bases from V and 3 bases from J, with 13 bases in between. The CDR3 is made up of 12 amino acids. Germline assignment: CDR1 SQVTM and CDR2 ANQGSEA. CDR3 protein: CSATGGLYEQYF. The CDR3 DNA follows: TGCAGCGCGACTGGGGGGCTCTACGAGCAGTACTTC.

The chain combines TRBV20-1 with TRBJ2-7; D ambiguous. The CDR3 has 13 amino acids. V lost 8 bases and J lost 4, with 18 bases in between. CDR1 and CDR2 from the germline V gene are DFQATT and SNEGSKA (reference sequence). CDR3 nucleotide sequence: TGCAGTCCCGCCGGGCCCCAAGGATACGAGCAGTACTTC. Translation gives CSPAGPQGYEQYF.

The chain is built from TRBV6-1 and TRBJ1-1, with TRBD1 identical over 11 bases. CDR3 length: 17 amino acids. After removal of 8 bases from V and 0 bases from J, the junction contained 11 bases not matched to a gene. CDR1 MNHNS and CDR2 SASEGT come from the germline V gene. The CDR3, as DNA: TGTGCCAGCCGGGGACAGGGGGTATCTTTTATGAACACTGAAGCTTTCTTT. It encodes CASRGQGVSFMNTEAFF.